The present TCR beta chain was sequenced within a study of early T cells in non-severe SARS-CoV-2 infection (dated by TCRdb to about 2021). Some background on the complete study: Because TCR sequencing was done on bulk RNA from unsorted whole blood, the alpha and beta chains could not be paired. The paper as a whole reports these results and caveats: Matching against VDJdb was skewed toward anti-spike CD8 responses, likely underestimated virus-specific expansions, and missed private and CD4 specificities.

As regards this clonotype: Its antigen has not been determined. No much larger clone exists at a distance of one base, and base qualities are not known.

Set within a cohort of healthcare workers in London, UK, this nested case-control study involved weekly PCR testing of nasopharyngeal swabs along with blood sampling. Between 23 and 31 March 2020, the week of the UK lockdown, healthcare workers were enrolled and then followed up weekly for as long as 16 weeks. The receptor library was made with 5' RACE. Sequenced using a NextSeq 500. The TCR library protocol attached unique molecular identifiers to individual cDNA molecules to correct for sequencing error and PCR bias. TCR alpha and beta chains were both sequenced, and the abundances of alpha and beta sequences in each sample were closely correlated with each other. In the source study's methods: Decombinator V4 was used to annotate TCR sequences for V gene, J gene and CDR3. TCRs were defined as expanded if a significant change between any two time points was detected under a Poisson model with p below 0.0001. Abundances of TCRs were expressed as counts per million after normalisation to the total number of TCRs sequenced in each sample. VDJdb, accessed on 1 November 2021, was searched for TCRs annotated for CMV, EBV and SARS-CoV-2, and TCRs annotated for more than one antigen were excluded. TCRdb applied fastp at Q25 and MiXCR to the public reads, then kept only in-frame beta chains. CDR3 protein duplicates are merged, each entry listing the most common genes and DNA. The V and J calls and clone size come from TCRdb's table, not from the authors' own analysis. This sample holds 80,000 to 95,000 distinct CDR3 sequences; 16% were observed only once. 5.1% of the sample belongs to the ten largest clones.

The sequencing here drew on whole blood, taken at baseline. The sequence was collected from an adult who was a healthcare worker with PCR-confirmed SARS-CoV-2 infection or an uninfected control (not recorded which).

CDR3 protein: CASSDRMNTEAFF. Here is the DNA: TGCGCCAGCAGTGATCGAATGAACACTGAAGCTTTCTTT. The chain was built from TRBV10-2 and TRBJ1-1; the D gene is not confidently resolved. The junction shows trimming of 3 bases on V and 0 bases on J, plus 5 bases between the germline ends. The germline V gene supplies CDR1 WSHSY and CDR2 SAAADI. The CDR3, from cysteine to phenylalanine, totals 13 residues. Only the CDR3 part of the read is kept: 39 bases, read in frame from the first base.